Shown below are 19 T cell receptor beta chains from a single sample sequenced in a study of Tregs in tolerant kidney transplant recipients (dated by TCRdb to the late 2010s). Sample time point, as interpreted from the label and publication: blood sample drawn before combined kidney and bone marrow transplant. Libraries came from the immunoSEQ multiplex PCR assay. Drawn from immuneACCESS, this table holds only the in-frame rearrangements with V and J called that TCRdb kept. Clones are partly lost; checked studies trace under half to an unresolved V gene and leave the rest unexplained. The table for this sample lists over 50,000 clones; around 85% of them were counted only once. The top ten constitute about 2.1% of the sample. The source material was Tregs from blood, sampled before the transplant. Every receptor here comes from a human donor who received a combined kidney and bone marrow transplant.

V gene TRBV5-1 combines with J gene TRBJ1-2, with 8 nucleotides matching TRBD1. The germline gives CDR1 SGHRS, CDR2 YFSETQ. V lost 4 bases, J lost 4 bases, and 6 bases stayed unmatched. The CDR3 is 14 residues long. This chain's CDR3 is CASSPQDRVYGYTF. CDR3 DNA: TGCGCCAGCAGCCCTCAGGACAGGGTCTATGGCTACACCTTC.

V gene TRBV9 combines with J gene TRBJ1-4; D is undetermined. The CDR3 runs 14 residues. Germline V gene lookup returns CDR1 SGDLS and CDR2 YYNGEE. The V gene lost 3 bases and the J gene lost 3 bases, with 9 bases spanning the gap. The CDR3 protein is CASSGSRANEKLFF. CDR3 nucleotides: TGTGCCAGCAGCGGTTCCCGTGCTAATGAAAAACTGTTTTTT. Based on the CDR3 plus reference TRBV9 and TRBJ1-4, the full variable domain is DSGVTQTPKHLITATGQRVTLRCSPRSGDLSVYWYQQSLDQGLQFLIQYYNGEERAKGNILERFSAQQFPDLHSELNLSSLELGDSALYFCASSGSRANEKLFFGSGTQLSVL.

The gene calls are TRBV18 and TRBJ2-5; 10 bases fit TRBD1. Unmatched junction bases numbered 9, after V lost 3 bases and J lost 5 bases. Germline V lookup: CDR1 KGHSH, CDR2 LQKENI. This CDR3 contains 16 residues. This CDR3 is CASSPPNDRGLETQYF. CDR3 bases: TGTGCCAGCTCACCGCCAAACGACAGGGGGCTGGAGACCCAGTACTTC.

This clone appeared a few times. The chain has TRBV6-6 and TRBJ2-1; maybe TRBD2 (5 bases). The CDR3 is made up of 11 amino acids. Germline CDR1 and CDR2: MNHNY and SVGAGI (reference sequence). With 2 bases removed from V and 10 bases from J, the gap between germline ends came to 6 bases. The CDR3 is CASSYGGEQFF. CDR3 DNA: TGTGCCAGCAGTTACGGCGGGGAGCAGTTCTTC.

The chain joins TRBV14 to TRBJ2-7; tentatively, D is TRBD1 (5 bases). This CDR3 contains 16 residues. V lost 3 bases and J lost 1, with 16 bases in between. Germline loops: CDR1 SGHDN, CDR2 FVKESK. CDR3 nucleotide sequence: TGTGCCAGCAGCCAGGGGCCCAGGAGAGGTTCCTACGAGCAGTACTTC. Encoded protein: CASSQGPRRGSYEQYF.

V and J are TRBV18 and TRBJ1-2, with D possibly being TRBD1 (5 bases). The CDR3 loop spans 14 amino acids. Germline-derived CDR1 and CDR2 are KGHSH and LQKENI. Trimming cost V 3 bases and J 5 bases, with 13 bases left between them. The CDR3: CASSPAEGKYGYTF. CDR3 coding DNA: TGTGCCAGCTCACCCGCCGAGGGGAAATATGGCTACACCTTC.

This sequence joins TRBV10-3 and TRBJ2-5; D might be TRBD1 or TRBD2, each matching 6 bases. Germline values: CDR1 ENHRY, CDR2 SYGVKD. The CDR3 spans 16 residues. Trimming cost V 5 bases and J 5 bases, with 21 bases left between them. CDR3 residues: CAISRGGTLGGETQYF. CDR3 nucleotides: TGTGCCATCAGTCGAGGGGGGACCCTCGGCGGGGAGACCCAGTACTTC.

Written as DNA, the CDR3 is TGTGCCAGCAGCTGGCGGGGTTCAGATACGCAGTATTTT. Protein: CASSWRGSDTQYF. V is TRBV5-6 and J is TRBJ2-3; TRBD2 is a possible D gene (6 bases). Germline V gene sequence: CDR1 SGHDT, CDR2 YYEEEE. V lost 3 bases and J 4 bases, leaving 9 bases between the germline ends. The CDR3 has 13 residues.

V is TRBV7-2 and J is TRBJ2-2, with D perhaps matching TRBD2 (5 bases). From germline, CDR1 is SGHTA and CDR2 FQGNSA. CDR3 length: 14 amino acids. The V gene lost 5 bases and the J gene lost 6 bases, with 13 bases spanning the gap. Here the CDR3 reads CASSPSRGPGELFF. The CDR3, as DNA: TGTGCCAGCAGCCCAAGTCGGGGTCCCGGGGAGCTGTTTTTT.

V usage is TRBV6-5 and J usage is TRBJ2-6; D unresolved. The CDR3 runs to 12 residues. Trimming stripped 2 bases from V and 9 bases from J, with 5 bases between. Germline loops: CDR1 MNHEY, CDR2 SVGAGI. CDR3 protein: CASSYEGNVLTF. DNA of the CDR3: TGTGCCAGCAGTTACGAAGGCAACGTCCTGACTTTC.

This chain joins TRBV19 and TRBJ2-7, with D perhaps matching TRBD1 or TRBD2 (5 bases each). This CDR3 is 14 amino acids long. Germline V CDR1 and CDR2: LNHDA, SQIVND (reference sequence). The ends were cut back, 2 bases at V and 2 bases at J, with 10 bases in the middle. The CDR3 reads CASSIRSGPYEQYF. In DNA, the CDR3 is TGTGCCAGTAGTATAAGGTCGGGACCCTACGAGCAGTACTTC.

There are a few counts of this clone. The gene calls are TRBV19 and TRBJ1-6, with D possibly TRBD1 on 5 matching bases. V dropped 8 bases and J dropped 7 bases, with 15 bases sitting between them. Germline CDR1 reads LNHDA; CDR2 reads SQIVND (reference sequence). This CDR3 spans 14 amino acids. The CDR3 DNA follows: TGTGCCAGTTCCCGAGAGGGGTGGAATTCACCCCTCCACTTT. Translation gives CASSREGWNSPLHF.

The rearrangement joins TRBV6-5 to TRBJ2-5, with TRBD2 as a possible D gene (5 bases). V lost 6 bases, J lost 5 bases, and 16 bases lay in between. The CDR3 spans 14 residues. Germline CDR1 is MNHEY and CDR2 is SVGAGI. CDR3 in DNA: TGTGCCAGCAGAAGGAGGCTAGCCGGTGAGACCCAGTACTTC. Translation: CASRRRLAGETQYF.

CDR3 bases: TGCGCCAGCAGCCCCTCCTCGCTAGCCGGGAAGCAGTTCTTC. Amino acids: CASSPSSLAGKQFF. V is TRBV5-1 and J is TRBJ2-1, with a possible D match to TRBD2 (5 bases). Germline V lookup: CDR1 SGHRS, CDR2 YFSETQ. There are 14 residues in the CDR3. Trimming took off 4 bases at V and 11 bases at J, with 19 bases between the two ends.

In regard to this clone: Relative to the germline gene, one junction end is altered; a read error may explain this. The CDR3 loop is CASSSHRDSSYQPRHF. DNA for the CDR3: TGTGCCAGCAGTTCCCACAGGGATTCTTCTTATCAGCCCCGGCATTTT. V usage is TRBV6-5 and J usage is TRBJ1-5; possible D gene TRBD1, 6 bases. The germline gives CDR1 MNHEY, CDR2 SVGAGI. This CDR3 region has 16 residues.

The rearrangement links TRBV27 to TRBJ1-1, with D possibly being TRBD1 (6 bases). This CDR3 region has 17 residues. Trimming pared 2 bases from V and 4 bases from J, leaving 20 bases between. Germline V gene lookup returns CDR1 MNHEY and CDR2 SMNVEV (reference sequence). For the CDR3, the DNA is TGTGCCAGCAGTTTAGACGCTCGGGACACCCGAGTCACTGAAGCTTTCTTT. Translation gives CASSLDARDTRVTEAFF.

This chain links TRBV11-1 with TRBJ2-5, with D possibly matching TRBD1 (5 bases). The CDR3 has 16 residues. Germline V gives CDR1 SGHAT, CDR2 FQDESV (reference sequence). V lost 5 bases, J lost 2 bases, and 18 bases lay in between. For the CDR3, the DNA is TGTGCCAGCAGCGTTCAGGTGGGGCGAAGGCAAGAGACCCAGTACTTC. Translating gives CASSVQVGRRQETQYF.

The chain has TRBV2 and TRBJ2-7, with D possibly being TRBD1 or TRBD2 (6 bases each). From germline, CDR1 is SNHLY and CDR2 FYNNEI. The CDR3 runs 13 residues. Trimming left V 7 bases short and J 1 base short, with 11 bases between. In DNA form, the CDR3 reads TGTGCCAGCAAGAAGGGGGGATCCTACGAGCAGTACTTC. It is translated as CASKKGGSYEQYF. The whole variable domain, filled in from reference TRBV2 and TRBJ2-7, reads EPEVTQTPSHQVTQMGQEVILRCVPISNHLYFYWYRQILGQKVEFLVSFYNNEISEKSEIFDDQFSVERPDGSNFTLKIRSTKLEDSAMYFCASKKGGSYEQYFGPGTRLTVT.

The genes are TRBV7-9 and TRBJ1-1, with 9 bases identical to TRBD1. The CDR3 extends over 17 amino acids. Germline CDR1 and CDR2: SEHNR and FQNEAQ (reference sequence). Unmatched junction bases numbered 15, after V lost 5 bases and J lost 5 bases. CDR3 sequence: CASSGRPTGGGETEAFF. As DNA, the CDR3 is TGTGCCAGCAGCGGAAGGCCGACAGGGGGTGGAGAGACTGAAGCTTTCTTT.